The table lists the clone carrying this T cell receptor (beta chain) with a few counts. The antigen is unknown. The data were taken from a study of T cells in Graves' hyperthyroidism and ophthalmopathy. Across the study: Peripheral blood was collected at initial diagnosis, before any treatment. Findings and limits, study-wide: Blood also showed most of the thyroid clonotypes that were expanded above 0.001. Ophthalmopathy prediction by the model preceded onset by a median approximately six months.

TCR beta CDR3 sequences were amplified from RNA transcripts. The TCR CDR3 was amplified in a first-round RT-PCR using the HTBI primer set. A single record per CDR3 protein comes from TCRdb applying MiXCR to the multiplex PCR reads. This table holds 500,000 to 750,000 distinct CDR3 sequences, 15% to 18% found once. This CDR3 region has 16 residues. The V and J ends lost 6 bases and 0 bases, in that order; junction bases with no gene match: 10. The germline V gene has CDR1 DFQATT and CDR2 SNEGSKA (reference sequence). Every diagnosis used clinical symptoms, serum thyroxine and TRAb, thyroid ultrasound and orbital computed tomography.

The receptor comes from a woman younger than 45 with Graves' hyperthyroidism. V and J are TRBV20-1 and TRBJ2-4; 8 bases fit TRBD2. The sequencing sample was made of blood. CDR3 coding DNA: TGCAGTGCGACGGGCGGGAGGCCGGAAGCCAAAAACATTCAGTACTTC. Translated: CSATGGRPEAKNIQYF.